This TCR beta chain was sequenced for a study of T cell responses to AZD1222 COVID-19 vaccine (dated by TCRdb to the early 2020s). About the investigation overall: Because spike-specific TCR depth and breadth did not differ between the two schedules, AZD1222 recipients who got a second dose at roughly 4 weeks were pooled with those who got a second dose at roughly 12 weeks. A total of over 230 trial participants underwent TCR sequencing, of whom under 220 had received two doses of AZD1222 and around 25 had received two doses of the MenACWY control vaccine. Trial participants were enrolled into age subgroups of 18-55, 56-69 and 70-plus years, which contained roughly 140, 27 and 60 TCR-sequenced participants, respectively.

Study-level results and caveats: After two AZD1222 doses, spike-specific TCR breadth and depth were significantly higher than at day 0 and than in MenACWY recipients. Conclusions about previously exposed vaccinees are limited, since just six or seven AZD1222 recipients were seropositive for SARS-CoV-2 at baseline. Most participants were white British and females outnumbered males, and the authors suggested that clonal diversity may have been underestimated. Because no day 14 peak-response samples were available, repertoires were characterized only after the peak T cell response. CD4 TCRs associated with the vaccine covered the entire spike protein, and the dominant responses were in regions 160-218 and 743-854. The 56-69-year group was small, and its depth increase did not reach significance, likely because of low power. Reportedly, almost half of the unique spike-specific TCRs recognized epitopes lying outside the regions that are mutated in the B.1.351 and B.1.1.7 variants.

About this clone itself: The clone's antigen remains unknown. Per-nucleotide qualities are absent, and no much larger clonotype sits a single base away.

The CDR3 regions of human TCRbeta chains were analyzed by immunosequencing. In the paper's pipeline: Repertoire TCRs were checked for matches against a reference library of SARS-CoV-2-specific TCRs that had been generated using the MIRA antigen-specificity platform. Breadth meant the fraction of unique TCRs that were SARS-CoV-2-associated, whereas depth meant the fraction of total T cells that were SARS-CoV-2-associated. Using the MIRA data, every spike-specific TCR was mapped to the spike region that the TCR reacted to and assigned to either a CD4 or a CD8 class. Log10-transformed breadth and depth values were compared by one-way ANOVA with Sidak's multiple comparisons tests. TCRdb obtained this table from immuneACCESS and retained in-frame rearrangements with V and J assigned. These tables miss some clones; where compared with another copy, unresolved V genes account for less than half of the shortfall, and the remainder is unexplained. D and trimming come from the DNA, and the V and J calls and clone size come from that table. A total of 120,000 or so clones appear in this sample, roughly 90% of them only once. The ten biggest clones cover 0.85% to 1.3% of the sample.

Explained via the paper, the time point label denotes: baseline before first vaccination. Vaccinee samples came from UK trials COV001 and COV002, including a single-blind randomized controlled phase 2/3 trial of AZD1222 (ChAdOx1 nCoV-19) in healthy adults. For TCRbeta chain sequencing, PBMC samples from trial participants were taken at day 0 and at day 28 after the second dose. Per the germline V gene (reference sequence), SGHNT is the CDR1 and YYREEE is the CDR2. The CDR3, cysteine through phenylalanine, is 14 amino acids long. Only the CDR3 DNA is retained, 42 bases long and in frame from the first base. V lost 0 bases and J lost 5 bases; the stretch between them is 11 bases long.

The rearranged chain carries TRBV5-4 and TRBJ1-1, and TRBD1 may be the D gene, going by 5 matching bases. This material consisted of peripheral blood, taken on day 0 of AZD1222 vaccination. The TCR was taken from an adult in good health. The sequenced DNA is TGTGCCAGCAGCTTGGAGGCGGGGCGTACTGAAGCTTTCTTT. Translated, this is CASSLEAGRTEAFF.